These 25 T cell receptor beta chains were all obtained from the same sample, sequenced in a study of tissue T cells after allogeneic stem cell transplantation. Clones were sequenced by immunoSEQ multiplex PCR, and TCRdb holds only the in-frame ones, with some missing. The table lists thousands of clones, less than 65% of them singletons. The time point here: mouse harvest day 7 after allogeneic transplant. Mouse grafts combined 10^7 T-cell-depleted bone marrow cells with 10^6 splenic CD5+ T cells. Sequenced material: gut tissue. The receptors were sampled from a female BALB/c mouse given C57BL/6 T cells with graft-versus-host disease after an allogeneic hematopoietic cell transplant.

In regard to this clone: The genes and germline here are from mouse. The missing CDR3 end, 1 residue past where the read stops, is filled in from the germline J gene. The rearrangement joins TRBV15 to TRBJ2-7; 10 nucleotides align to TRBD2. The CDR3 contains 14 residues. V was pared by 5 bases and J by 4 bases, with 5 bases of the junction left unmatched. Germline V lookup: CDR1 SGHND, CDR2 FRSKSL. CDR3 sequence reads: CASSPPGLGYEQYF. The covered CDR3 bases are TGTGCCAGCAGTCCACCGGGACTGGGGTATGAACAGTAC.

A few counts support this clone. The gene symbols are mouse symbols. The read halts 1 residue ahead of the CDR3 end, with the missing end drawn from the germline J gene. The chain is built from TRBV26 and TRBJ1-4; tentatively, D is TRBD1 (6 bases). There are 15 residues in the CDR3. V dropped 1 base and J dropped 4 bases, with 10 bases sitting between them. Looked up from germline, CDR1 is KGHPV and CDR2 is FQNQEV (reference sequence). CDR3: CASSLLGARNERLFF. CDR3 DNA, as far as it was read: TGTGCCAGCAGTCTGTTGGGGGCGCGCAACGAAAGATTATTT.

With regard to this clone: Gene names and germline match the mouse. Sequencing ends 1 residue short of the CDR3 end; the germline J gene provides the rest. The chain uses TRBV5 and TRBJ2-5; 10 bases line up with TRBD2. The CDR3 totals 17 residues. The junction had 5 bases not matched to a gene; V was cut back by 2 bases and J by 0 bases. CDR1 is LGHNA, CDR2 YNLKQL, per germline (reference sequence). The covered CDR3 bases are TGTGCCAGCAGCCAAAGGACTGGGGGCCTTAACCAAGACACCCAGTAC. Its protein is CASSQRTGGLNQDTQY. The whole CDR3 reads CASSQRTGGLNQDTQYF.

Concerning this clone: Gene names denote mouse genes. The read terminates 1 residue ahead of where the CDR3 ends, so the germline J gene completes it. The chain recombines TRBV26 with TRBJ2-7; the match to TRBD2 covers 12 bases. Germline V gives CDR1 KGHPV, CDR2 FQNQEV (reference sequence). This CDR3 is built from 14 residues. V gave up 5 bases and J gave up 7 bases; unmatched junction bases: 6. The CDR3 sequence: CASSRLGGRREQYF. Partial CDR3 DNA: TGTGCCAGCAGTAGACTGGGGGGGCGCCGGGAACAGTAC.

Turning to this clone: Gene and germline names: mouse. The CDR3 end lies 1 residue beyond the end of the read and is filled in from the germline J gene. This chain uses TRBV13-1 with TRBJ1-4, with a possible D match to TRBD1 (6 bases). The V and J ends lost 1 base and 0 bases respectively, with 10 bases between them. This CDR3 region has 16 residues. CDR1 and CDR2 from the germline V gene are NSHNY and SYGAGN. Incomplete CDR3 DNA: TGTGCCAGCAGTGATCGGGACAAAATTTCCAACGAAAGATTATTT. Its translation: CASSDRDKISNERLF. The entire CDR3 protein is CASSDRDKISNERLFF.

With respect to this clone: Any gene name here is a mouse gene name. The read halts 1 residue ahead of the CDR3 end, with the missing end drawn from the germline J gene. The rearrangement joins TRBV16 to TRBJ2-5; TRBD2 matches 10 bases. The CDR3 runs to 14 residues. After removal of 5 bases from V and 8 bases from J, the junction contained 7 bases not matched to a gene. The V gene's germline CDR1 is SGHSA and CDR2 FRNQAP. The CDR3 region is CASSPRTGGGTQYF. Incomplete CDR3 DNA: TGTGCAAGCAGCCCCCGGACTGGGGGAGGCACCCAGTAC.

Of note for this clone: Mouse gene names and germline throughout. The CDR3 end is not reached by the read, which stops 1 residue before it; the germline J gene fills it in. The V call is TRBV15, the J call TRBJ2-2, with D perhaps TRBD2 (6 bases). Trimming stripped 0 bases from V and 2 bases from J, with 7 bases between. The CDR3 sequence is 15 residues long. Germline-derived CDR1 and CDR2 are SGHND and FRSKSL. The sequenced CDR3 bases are TGTGCCAGCAGTTTAGCTCTGGGGAACACCGGGCAGCTCTAC. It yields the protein CASSLALGNTGQLY. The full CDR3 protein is CASSLALGNTGQLYF.

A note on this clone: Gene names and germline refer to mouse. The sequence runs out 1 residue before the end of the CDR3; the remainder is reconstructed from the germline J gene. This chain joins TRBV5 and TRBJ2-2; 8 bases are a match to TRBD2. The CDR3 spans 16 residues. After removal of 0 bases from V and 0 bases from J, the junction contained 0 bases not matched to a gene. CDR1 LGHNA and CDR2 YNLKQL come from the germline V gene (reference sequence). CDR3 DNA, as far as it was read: TGTGCCAGCAGCCAAGATGGGGGGGCAAACACCGGGCAGCTCTAC. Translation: CASSQDGGANTGQLY. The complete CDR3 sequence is CASSQDGGANTGQLYF.

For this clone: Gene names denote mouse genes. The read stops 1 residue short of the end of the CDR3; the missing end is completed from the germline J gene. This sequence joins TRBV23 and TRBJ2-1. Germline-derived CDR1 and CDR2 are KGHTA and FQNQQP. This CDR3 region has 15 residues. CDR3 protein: CSSSQRAENYAEQFF. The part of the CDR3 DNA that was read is TGCTCCAGCAGTCAAAGGGCAGAAAACTATGCTGAGCAGTTC.

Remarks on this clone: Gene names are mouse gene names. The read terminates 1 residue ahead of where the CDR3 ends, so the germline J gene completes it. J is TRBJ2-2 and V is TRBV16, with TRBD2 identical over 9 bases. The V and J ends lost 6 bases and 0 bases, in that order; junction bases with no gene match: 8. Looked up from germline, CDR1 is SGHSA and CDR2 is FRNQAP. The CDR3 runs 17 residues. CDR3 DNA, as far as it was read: TGTGCAAGCAGTTCAACCACTGGGGGGTCAAACACCGGGCAGCTCTAC. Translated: CASSSTTGGSNTGQLY. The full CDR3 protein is CASSSTTGGSNTGQLYF. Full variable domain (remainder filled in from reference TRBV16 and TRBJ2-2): NAGVIQTPRHKVTGKGQEATLWCEPISGHSAVFWYRQTIVQGLEFLTYFRNQAPIDDSGMPKERFSAQMPNQSHSTLKIQSTQPQDSAVYLCASSSTTGGSNTGQLYFGEGSKLTVL.

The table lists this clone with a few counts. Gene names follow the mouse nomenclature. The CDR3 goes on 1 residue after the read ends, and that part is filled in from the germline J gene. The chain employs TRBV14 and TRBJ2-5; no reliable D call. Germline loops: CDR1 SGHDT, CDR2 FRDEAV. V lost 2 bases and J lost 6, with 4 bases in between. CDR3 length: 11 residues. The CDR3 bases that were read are TGTGCCAGCAGTTTAGGGGACACCCAGTAC. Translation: CASSLGDTQY. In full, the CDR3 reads CASSLGDTQYF.

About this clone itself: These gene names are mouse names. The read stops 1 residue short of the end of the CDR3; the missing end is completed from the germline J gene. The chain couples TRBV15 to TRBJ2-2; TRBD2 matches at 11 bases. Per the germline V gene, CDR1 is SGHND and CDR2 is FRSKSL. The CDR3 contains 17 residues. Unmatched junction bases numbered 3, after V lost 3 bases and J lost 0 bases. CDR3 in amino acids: CASSLTGGGSNTGQLYF. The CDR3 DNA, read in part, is TGTGCCAGCAGTTTGACTGGGGGGGGCTCAAACACCGGGCAGCTCTAC.

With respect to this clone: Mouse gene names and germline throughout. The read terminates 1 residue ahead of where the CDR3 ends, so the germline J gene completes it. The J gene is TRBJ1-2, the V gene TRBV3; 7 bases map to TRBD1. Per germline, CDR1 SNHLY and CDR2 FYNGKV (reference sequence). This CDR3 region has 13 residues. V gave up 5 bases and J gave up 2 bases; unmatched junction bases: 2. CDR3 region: CASSQGGNSDYTF. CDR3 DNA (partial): TGTGCCAGCAGCCAGGGGGGGAACTCCGACTACACC.

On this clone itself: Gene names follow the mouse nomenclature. The DNA read from the CDR3 is TGTGCCAGCAGTCTGTCGAGGGGGCCTGGAAATACGCTCTAT. Encoded protein: CASSLSRGPGNTLY. The whole CDR3 is CASSLSRGPGNTLYF. The rearrangement joins TRBV26 to TRBJ1-3, with 7 bases fitting TRBD1. The read is 1 residue too short to cover the CDR3 end, so that end is filled in from the germline J gene. Trimming at V came to 0 bases and at J to 2 bases, leaving 1 base not matched to a gene. The germline gives CDR1 KGHPV, CDR2 FQNQEV (reference sequence). CDR3 length: 15 residues. The entire variable domain, with the rest obtained from reference TRBV26 and TRBJ1-3, is as follows: NSKVIQTPRYLVKGQGQKAKMRCIPEKGHPVVFWYQQNKNNEFKFLINFQNQEVLQQIDMTEKRFSAECPSNSPCSLEIQSSEAGDSALYLCASSLSRGPGNTLYFGEGSRLIVV.

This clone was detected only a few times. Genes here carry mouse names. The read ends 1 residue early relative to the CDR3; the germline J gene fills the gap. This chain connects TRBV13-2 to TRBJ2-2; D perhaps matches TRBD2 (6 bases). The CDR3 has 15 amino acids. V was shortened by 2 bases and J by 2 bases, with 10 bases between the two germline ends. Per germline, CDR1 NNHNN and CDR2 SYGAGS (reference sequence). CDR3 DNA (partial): TGTGCCAGCGGTGACAGACTGGCGAACACCGGGCAGCTCTAC. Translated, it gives CASGDRLANTGQLY. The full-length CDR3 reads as CASGDRLANTGQLYF.

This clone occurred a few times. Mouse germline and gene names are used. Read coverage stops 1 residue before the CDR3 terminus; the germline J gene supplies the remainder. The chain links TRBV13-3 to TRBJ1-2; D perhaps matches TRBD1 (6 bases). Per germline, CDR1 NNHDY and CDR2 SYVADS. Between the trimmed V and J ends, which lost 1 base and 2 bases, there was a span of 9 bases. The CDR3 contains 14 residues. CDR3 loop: CASSDQGRNSDYTF. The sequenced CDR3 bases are TGTGCCAGCAGTGATCAGGGGCGTAACTCCGACTACACC.

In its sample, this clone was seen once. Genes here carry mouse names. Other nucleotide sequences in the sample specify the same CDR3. The CDR3 loop reads CASSLGQYNSPLYF. CDR3 DNA, as far as it was read: TGTGCCAGCAGCTTGGGACAGTATAATTCGCCCCTCTAC. The V and J genes are TRBV26 and TRBJ1-6; 7 nucleotides agree with TRBD1. The read falls 1 residue short of the CDR3 end, and the missing part is taken from the germline J gene. TRBJ1-6 counts as an open reading frame of uncertain function. Germline lookup yields CDR1 KGHPV and CDR2 FQNQEV (reference sequence). J was trimmed by 4 bases and V by 6 bases; bases with no gene match: 3. The CDR3 length is 14 residues.

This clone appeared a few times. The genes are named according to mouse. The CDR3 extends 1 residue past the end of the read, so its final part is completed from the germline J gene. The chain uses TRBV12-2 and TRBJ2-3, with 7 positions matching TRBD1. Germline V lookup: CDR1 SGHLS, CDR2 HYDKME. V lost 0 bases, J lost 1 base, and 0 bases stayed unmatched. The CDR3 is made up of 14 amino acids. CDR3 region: CASSLGQGAETLYF. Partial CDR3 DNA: TGTGCCAGCTCTCTCGGACAGGGTGCAGAAACGCTGTAT.

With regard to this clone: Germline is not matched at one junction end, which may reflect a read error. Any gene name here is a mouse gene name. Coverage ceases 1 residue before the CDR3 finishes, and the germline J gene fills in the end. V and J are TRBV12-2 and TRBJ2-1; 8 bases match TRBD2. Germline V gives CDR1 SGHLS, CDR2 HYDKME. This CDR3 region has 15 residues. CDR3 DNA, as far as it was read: TGTGCCAGCTCTCTCGCACTGGGGGCCTATGCTGGGCAGTTC. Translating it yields CASSLALGAYAGQF. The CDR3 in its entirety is CASSLALGAYAGQFF.

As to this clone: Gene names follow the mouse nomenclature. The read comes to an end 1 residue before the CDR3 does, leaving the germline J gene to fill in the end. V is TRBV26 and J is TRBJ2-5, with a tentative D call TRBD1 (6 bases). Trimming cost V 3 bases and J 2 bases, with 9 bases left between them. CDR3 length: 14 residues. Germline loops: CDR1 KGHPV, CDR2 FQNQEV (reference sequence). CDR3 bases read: TGTGCCAGCAGTCTCGGGACATTCCAAGACACCCAGTAC. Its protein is CASSLGTFQDTQY. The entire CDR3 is CASSLGTFQDTQYF. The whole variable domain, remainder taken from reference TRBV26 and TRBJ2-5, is NSKVIQTPRYLVKGQGQKAKMRCIPEKGHPVVFWYQQNKNNEFKFLINFQNQEVLQQIDMTEKRFSAECPSNSPCSLEIQSSEAGDSALYLCASSLGTFQDTQYFGPGTRLLVL.

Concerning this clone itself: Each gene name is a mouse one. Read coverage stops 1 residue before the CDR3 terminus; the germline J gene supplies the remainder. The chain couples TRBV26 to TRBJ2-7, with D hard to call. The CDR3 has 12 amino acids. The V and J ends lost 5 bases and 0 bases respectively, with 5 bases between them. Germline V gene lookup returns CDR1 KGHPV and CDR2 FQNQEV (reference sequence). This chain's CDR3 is CASSTSSYEQYF. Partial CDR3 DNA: TGTGCCAGCAGTACGAGCTCCTATGAACAGTAC.

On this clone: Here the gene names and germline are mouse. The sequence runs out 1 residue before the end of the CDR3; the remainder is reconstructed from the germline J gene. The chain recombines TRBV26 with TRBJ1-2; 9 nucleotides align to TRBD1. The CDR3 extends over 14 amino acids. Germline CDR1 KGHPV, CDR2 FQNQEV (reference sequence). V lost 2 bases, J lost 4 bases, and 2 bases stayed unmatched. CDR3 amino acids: CASSLGDRASDYTF. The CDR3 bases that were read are TGTGCCAGCAGTCTGGGGGACAGGGCCTCCGACTACACC.

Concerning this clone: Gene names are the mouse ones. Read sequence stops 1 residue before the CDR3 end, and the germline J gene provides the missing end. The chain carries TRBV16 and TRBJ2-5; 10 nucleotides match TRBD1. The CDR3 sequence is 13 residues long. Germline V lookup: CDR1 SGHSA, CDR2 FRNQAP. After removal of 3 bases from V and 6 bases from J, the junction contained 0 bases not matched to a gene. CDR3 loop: CASSLTGGDTQYF. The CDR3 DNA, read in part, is TGTGCAAGCAGCTTGACAGGGGGCGACACCCAGTAC.

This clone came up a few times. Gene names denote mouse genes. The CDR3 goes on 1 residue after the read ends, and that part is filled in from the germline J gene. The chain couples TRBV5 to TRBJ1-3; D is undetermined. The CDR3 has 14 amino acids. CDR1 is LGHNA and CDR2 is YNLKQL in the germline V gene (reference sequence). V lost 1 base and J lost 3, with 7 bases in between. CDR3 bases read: TGTGCCAGCAGCCAAGCGTCTGGTGGAAATACGCTCTAT. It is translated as CASSQASGGNTLY. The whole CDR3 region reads CASSQASGGNTLYF.

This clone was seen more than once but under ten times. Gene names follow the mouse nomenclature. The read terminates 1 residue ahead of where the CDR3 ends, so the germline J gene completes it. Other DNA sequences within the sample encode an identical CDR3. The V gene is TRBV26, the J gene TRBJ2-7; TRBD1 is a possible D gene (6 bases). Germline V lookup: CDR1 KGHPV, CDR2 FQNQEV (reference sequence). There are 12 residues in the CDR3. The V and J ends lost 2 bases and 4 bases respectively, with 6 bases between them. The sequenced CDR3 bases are TGTGCCAGCAGTCTGGGACAGTATGAACAGTAC. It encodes CASSLGQYEQY. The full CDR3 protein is CASSLGQYEQYF.